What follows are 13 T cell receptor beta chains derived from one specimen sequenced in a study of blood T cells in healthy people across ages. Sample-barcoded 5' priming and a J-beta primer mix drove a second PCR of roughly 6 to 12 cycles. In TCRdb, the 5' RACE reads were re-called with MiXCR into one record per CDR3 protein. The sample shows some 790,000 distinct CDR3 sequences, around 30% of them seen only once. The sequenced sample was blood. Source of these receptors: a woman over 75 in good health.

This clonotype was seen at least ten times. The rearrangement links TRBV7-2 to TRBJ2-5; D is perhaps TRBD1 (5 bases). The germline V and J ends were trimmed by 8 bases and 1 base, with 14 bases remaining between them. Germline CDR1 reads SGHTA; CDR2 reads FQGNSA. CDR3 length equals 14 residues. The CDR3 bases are TGTGCCAGCCTTGTTCAGGGTACCCAAGAGACCCAGTACTTC. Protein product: CASLVQGTQETQYF.

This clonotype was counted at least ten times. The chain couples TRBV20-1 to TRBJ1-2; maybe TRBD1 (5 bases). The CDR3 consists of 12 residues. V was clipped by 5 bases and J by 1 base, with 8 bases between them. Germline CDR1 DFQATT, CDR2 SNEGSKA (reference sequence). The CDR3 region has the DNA TGCAGTGCTGCCAGGGATAACTATGGCTACACCTTC. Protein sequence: CSAARDNYGYTF.

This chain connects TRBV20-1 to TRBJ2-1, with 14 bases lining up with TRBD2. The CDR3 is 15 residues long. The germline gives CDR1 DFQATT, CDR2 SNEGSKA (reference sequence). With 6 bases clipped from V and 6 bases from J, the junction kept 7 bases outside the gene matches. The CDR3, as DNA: TGCAGTGCCGAGGGACTAGCGGGAGTCTTCAATGAGCAGTTCTTC. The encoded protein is CSAEGLAGVFNEQFF.

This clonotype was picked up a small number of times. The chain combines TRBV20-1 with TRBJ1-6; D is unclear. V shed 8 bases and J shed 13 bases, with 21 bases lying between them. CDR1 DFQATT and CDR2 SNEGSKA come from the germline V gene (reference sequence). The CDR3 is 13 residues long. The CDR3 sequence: CSTIVLRANPLHF. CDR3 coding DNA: TGCAGTACCATAGTTCTCCGGGCCAATCCCCTCCACTTT.

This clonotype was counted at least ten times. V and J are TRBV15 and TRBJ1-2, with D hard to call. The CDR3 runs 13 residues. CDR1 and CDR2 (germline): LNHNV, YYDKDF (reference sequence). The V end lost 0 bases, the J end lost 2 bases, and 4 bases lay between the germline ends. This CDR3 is CATSRDRNYGYTF. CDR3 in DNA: TGTGCCACCAGCAGAGATCGGAACTATGGCTACACCTTC.

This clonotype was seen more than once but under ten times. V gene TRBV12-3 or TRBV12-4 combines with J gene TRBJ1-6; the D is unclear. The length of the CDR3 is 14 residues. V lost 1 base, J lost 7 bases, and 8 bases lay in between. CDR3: CASSLGRMNSPLHF. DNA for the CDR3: TGTGCCAGCAGTTTAGGCAGAATGAATTCACCCCTCCACTTT.

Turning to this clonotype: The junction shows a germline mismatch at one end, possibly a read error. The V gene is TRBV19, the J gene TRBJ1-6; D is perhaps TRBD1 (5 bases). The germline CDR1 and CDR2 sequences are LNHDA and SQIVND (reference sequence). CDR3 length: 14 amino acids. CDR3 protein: CASSRGQVNLPLHF. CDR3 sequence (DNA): TGTGCCAGTAGTCGCGGACAAGTTAATTTACCCCTCCACTTT. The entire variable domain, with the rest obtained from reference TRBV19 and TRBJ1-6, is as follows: DGGITQSPKYLFRKEGQNVTLSCEQNLNHDAMYWYRQDPGQGLRLIYYSQIVNDFQKGDIAEGYSVSREKKESFPLTVTSAQKNPTAFYLCASSRGQVNLPLHFGNGTRLTVT.

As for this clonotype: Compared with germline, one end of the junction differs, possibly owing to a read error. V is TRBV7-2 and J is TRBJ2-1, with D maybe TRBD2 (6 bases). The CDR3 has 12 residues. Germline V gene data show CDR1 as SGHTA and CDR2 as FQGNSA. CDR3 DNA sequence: TGTGCCACCAGCTTGGGGGGAAATGAGCAGTTCTTC. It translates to CATSLGGNEQFF.

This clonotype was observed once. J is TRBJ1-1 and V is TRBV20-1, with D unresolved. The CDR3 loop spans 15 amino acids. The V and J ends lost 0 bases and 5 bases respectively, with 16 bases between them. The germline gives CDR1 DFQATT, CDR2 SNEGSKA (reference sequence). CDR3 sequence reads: CSARDRVQSRTEAFF. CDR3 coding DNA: TGCAGTGCTAGAGATCGGGTGCAGAGTAGGACTGAAGCTTTCTTT.

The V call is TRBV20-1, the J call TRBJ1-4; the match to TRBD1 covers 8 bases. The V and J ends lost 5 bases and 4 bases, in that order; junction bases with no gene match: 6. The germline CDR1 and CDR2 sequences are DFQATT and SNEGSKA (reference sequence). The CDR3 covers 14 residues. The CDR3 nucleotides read TGCAGTGCTGAACAGGGGGGCTTTAATGAAAAACTGTTTTTT. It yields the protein CSAEQGGFNEKLFF.

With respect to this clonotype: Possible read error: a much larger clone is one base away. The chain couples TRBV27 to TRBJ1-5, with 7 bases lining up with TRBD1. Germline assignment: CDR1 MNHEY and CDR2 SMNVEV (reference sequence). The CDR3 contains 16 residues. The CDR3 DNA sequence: TGTACCAGCAGTTTAAAGGGGACAGCCCCCAATCAGCCCCAGCATTTT. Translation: CTSSLKGTAPNQPQHF.

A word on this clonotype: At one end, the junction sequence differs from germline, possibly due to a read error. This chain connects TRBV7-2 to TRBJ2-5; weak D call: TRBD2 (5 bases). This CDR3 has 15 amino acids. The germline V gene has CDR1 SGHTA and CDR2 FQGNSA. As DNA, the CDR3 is TGTGCCGGCAGCTCCCAATCGGTCGGGATTGGTGAGCAGTACTTC. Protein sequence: CAGSSQSVGIGEQYF.

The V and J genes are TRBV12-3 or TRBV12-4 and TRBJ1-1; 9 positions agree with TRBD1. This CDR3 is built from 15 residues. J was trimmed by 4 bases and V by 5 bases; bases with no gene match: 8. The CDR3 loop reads CASSGGQGGGTEAFF. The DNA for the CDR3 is TGTGCCAGCAGTGGGGGACAGGGCGGGGGCACTGAAGCTTTCTTT.